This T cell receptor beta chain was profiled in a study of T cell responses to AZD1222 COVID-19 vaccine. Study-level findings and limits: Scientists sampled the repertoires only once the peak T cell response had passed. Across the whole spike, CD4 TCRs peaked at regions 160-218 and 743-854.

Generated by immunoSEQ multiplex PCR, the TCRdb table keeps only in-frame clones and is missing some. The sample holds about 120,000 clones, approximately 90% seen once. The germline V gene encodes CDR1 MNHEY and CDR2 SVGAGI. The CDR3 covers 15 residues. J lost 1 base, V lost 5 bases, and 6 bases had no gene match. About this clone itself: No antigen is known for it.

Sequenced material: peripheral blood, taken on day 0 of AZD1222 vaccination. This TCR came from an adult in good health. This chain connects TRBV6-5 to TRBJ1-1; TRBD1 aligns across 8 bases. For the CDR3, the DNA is TGTGCCAGCAGTCCGGACAGGGCGAGGAACACTGAAGCTTTCTTT. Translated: CASSPDRARNTEAFF.